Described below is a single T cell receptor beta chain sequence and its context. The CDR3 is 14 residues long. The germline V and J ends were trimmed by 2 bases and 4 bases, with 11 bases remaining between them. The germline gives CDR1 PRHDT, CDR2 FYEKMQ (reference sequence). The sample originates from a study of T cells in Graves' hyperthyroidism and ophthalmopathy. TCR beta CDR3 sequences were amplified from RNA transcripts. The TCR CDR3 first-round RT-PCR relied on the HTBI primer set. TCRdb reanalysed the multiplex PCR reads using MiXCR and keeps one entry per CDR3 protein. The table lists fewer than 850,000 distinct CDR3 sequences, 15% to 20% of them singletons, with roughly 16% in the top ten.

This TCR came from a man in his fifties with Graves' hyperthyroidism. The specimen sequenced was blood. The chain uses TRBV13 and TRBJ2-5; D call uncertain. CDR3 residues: CASSLLQTAETQYF. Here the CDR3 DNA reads TGTGCCAGCAGCTTACTCCAGACGGCAGAGACCCAGTACTTC.